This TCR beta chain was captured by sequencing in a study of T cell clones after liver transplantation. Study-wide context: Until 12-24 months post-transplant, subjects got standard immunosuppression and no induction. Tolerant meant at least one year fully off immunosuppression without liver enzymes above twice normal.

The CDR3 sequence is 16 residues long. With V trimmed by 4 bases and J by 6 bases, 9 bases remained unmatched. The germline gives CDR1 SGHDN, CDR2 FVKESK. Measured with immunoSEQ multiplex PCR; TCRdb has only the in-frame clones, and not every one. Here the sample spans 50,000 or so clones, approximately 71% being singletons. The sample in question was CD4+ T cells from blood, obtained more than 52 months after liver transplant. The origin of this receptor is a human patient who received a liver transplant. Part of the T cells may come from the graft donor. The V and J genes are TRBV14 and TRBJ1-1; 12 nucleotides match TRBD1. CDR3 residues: CASSPRDRGQAAEAFF. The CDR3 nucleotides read TGTGCCAGCAGCCCTCGGGACAGGGGGCAGGCGGCTGAAGCTTTCTTT.